The 29 T cell receptor beta chains below come from one sample, sequenced in a study of blood T cells in healthy people across ages. PCR was performed a second time for about 6 to 12 cycles using a sample-barcoded 5' primer and a J-beta primer mix. TCRdb analysed the 5' RACE reads with MiXCR anew, one entry per CDR3 protein. The sample lists around 900,000 distinct CDR3 sequences, less than 35% occurring once. The source material was blood. The receptors shown here come from a woman older than 75 in good health.

This clonotype was observed a handful of times. This may arise from a read error, as a much more abundant clone is one base away. This chain joins TRBV12-3 or TRBV12-4 and TRBJ2-4; tentative D call: TRBD2 (5 bases). The V end lost 3 bases, the J end lost 13 bases, and 22 bases lay between the germline ends. The CDR3 has 15 residues. The CDR3 region is CASSFWLADQEAQYF. In nucleotides, the CDR3 is TGTGCCAGCAGTTTTTGGCTAGCAGACCAAGAGGCCCAGTACTTC.

The J gene is TRBJ2-7, the V gene TRBV14; 7 bases line up with TRBD1. With 3 bases clipped from V and 2 bases from J, the junction kept 7 bases outside the gene matches. The CDR3 is made up of 15 amino acids. Germline-derived CDR1 and CDR2 are SGHDN and FVKESK. In DNA form, the CDR3 reads TGTGCCAGCAGCCAGACAGGGCGGCTTACCTACGAGCAGTACTTC. The encoded protein is CASSQTGRLTYEQYF.

The chain uses TRBV7-2 and TRBJ2-3; TRBD2 matches 8 bases. From germline, CDR1 is SGHTA and CDR2 FQGNSA. This CDR3 comprises 15 residues. V lost 7 bases and J lost 0; bases outside the gene matches: 6. The DNA of the CDR3 is TGTGCCAGCACCCCTAGCGGGCCTAGCACAGATACGCAGTATTTT. Translated, it gives CASTPSGPSTDTQYF.

A remark on this clonotype: A read error may explain this, as a much larger clone is one base away. V and J are TRBV7-2 and TRBJ1-2; D gene unclear. Germline CDR1 is SGHTA and CDR2 is FQGNSA. This CDR3 contains 14 residues. Deletions cut 5 bases from V and 1 base from J, with 11 bases between. DNA of the CDR3: TGTGCCAGCAGCCCTCAGTGGCTTAACTATGGCTACACCTTC. Its translation is CASSPQWLNYGYTF.

The table lists this clonotype with many counts. V and J are TRBV3-1 and TRBJ2-3, with 10 nucleotides matching TRBD2. The germline CDR1 and CDR2 sequences are LGHDT and YNNKEL (reference sequence). Trimming removed 1 base from V and 5 bases from J; junction bases left unmatched: 6. The CDR3 has 16 amino acids. In DNA form, the CDR3 reads TGTGCCAGCAGCCAAGTTGGTCAGCGGGGGGGAGATACGCAGTATTTT. It codes for CASSQVGQRGGDTQYF.

The chain employs TRBV3-1 and TRBJ1-5; TRBD1 matches at 9 bases. CDR3 length equals 18 residues. With V trimmed by 2 bases and J by 2 bases, 10 bases remained unmatched. Germline loops: CDR1 LGHDT, CDR2 YNNKEL (reference sequence). The CDR3 reads CASSQTPGTGMGNQPQHF. The DNA for the CDR3 is TGTGCCAGCAGCCAAACCCCCGGGACAGGGATGGGCAATCAGCCCCAGCATTTT.

V and J are TRBV5-4 and TRBJ2-1; D unclear. This CDR3 comprises 15 residues. CDR1 is SGHNT and CDR2 is YYREEE in the germline V gene (reference sequence). With 1 base removed from V and 0 bases from J, the gap between germline ends came to 8 bases. The CDR3 protein is CASSLSAASYNEQFF. DNA for the CDR3: TGTGCCAGCAGCTTGTCTGCGGCCTCCTACAATGAGCAGTTCTTC.

The chain employs TRBV9 and TRBJ1-6; 10 nucleotides align to TRBD1. The germline V gene encodes CDR1 SGDLS and CDR2 YYNGEE. There are 16 residues in the CDR3. V was clipped by 0 bases and J by 10 bases; unmatched bases: 7. CDR3 sequence (DNA): TGTGCCAGCAGCGTAGGACAGGGGGCTATCGGCTCACCCCTCCACTTT. It specifies CASSVGQGAIGSPLHF.

The chain employs TRBV5-1 and TRBJ1-4; the D gene is possibly TRBD1 (6 bases). Germline V CDR1 and CDR2: SGHRS, YFSETQ. The V end was cut by 5 bases, the J end by 4 bases, with 15 bases between. This CDR3 has 15 residues. CDR3 in DNA: TGCGCCAGCAGACCCCAGGGGCCCCTTAATGAAAAACTGTTTTTT. Its protein is CASRPQGPLNEKLFF.

This clonotype was observed at least ten times. CDR3 sequence reads: CASSRSGGAPNEQFF. The CDR3 nucleotides read TGTGCCAGCAGCAGAAGCGGGGGGGCCCCCAATGAGCAGTTCTTC. The chain couples TRBV12-3 or TRBV12-4 to TRBJ2-1; 10 positions agree with TRBD2. V dropped 6 bases and J dropped 6; count of bases not matched to a gene: 8. The CDR3 loop spans 15 amino acids.

This clonotype was seen at least ten times. V usage is TRBV6-2 or TRBV6-3 and J usage is TRBJ2-7; tentatively, D is TRBD1 (5 bases). The CDR3 runs to 13 residues. Deletions cut 6 bases from V and 3 bases from J, with 12 bases between. CDR1 and CDR2 from the germline V gene are MNHEY and SVGEGT. The CDR3 spells CASRAQDRYEQYF. In nucleotides, the CDR3 is TGTGCCAGCAGAGCACAGGACCGCTACGAGCAGTACTTC.

In this sample, this clonotype turned up many times. The chain recombines TRBV15 with TRBJ2-5; 7 bases are a match to TRBD2. Germline V CDR1 and CDR2: LNHNV, YYDKDF (reference sequence). With V trimmed by 4 bases and J by 5 bases, 4 bases remained unmatched. The CDR3 spans 13 residues. The CDR3 DNA sequence: TGTGCCACCAGCAAGTTCGGGGGGGAGACCCAGTACTTC. Its translation is CATSKFGGETQYF.

J is TRBJ2-2 and V is TRBV14; D is uncertain. The germline V gene encodes CDR1 SGHDN and CDR2 FVKESK. The CDR3 runs to 14 residues. V shed 3 bases and J shed 0 bases, with 5 bases lying between them. The CDR3: CASSQFTNTGELFF. The CDR3 DNA follows: TGTGCCAGCAGCCAGTTCACGAACACCGGGGAGCTGTTTTTT.

The CDR3 reads CASSLTTKSSYNEQYF. The CDR3 nucleotides read TGTGCCAGCAGCTTGACCACTAAGAGCTCCTACAATGAGCAGTACTTC. The chain carries TRBV7-8 and TRBJ2-1, with D unresolved. The assigned J gene may be wrong: the sequence end matches TRBJ2-7 better. Germline-derived CDR1 and CDR2 are SGHVS and FQNEAQ. The CDR3 runs to 16 residues.

This clonotype was seen only once. The chain has TRBV27 and TRBJ1-5, with D perhaps matching TRBD1 (6 bases). V lost 8 bases to trimming and J lost 0 bases, with 14 bases between them. Germline-derived CDR1 and CDR2 are MNHEY and SMNVEV (reference sequence). The CDR3 consists of 15 residues. The CDR3: CASPSGAYSNQPQHF. The CDR3 nucleotides read TGTGCCAGCCCTTCAGGGGCTTATAGCAATCAGCCCCAGCATTTT.

Ten or more counts support this clonotype. The chain carries TRBV5-1 and TRBJ2-3, with 12 bases aligning to TRBD2. Germline V CDR1 and CDR2: SGHRS, YFSETQ. This CDR3 contains 15 residues. V shed 0 bases and J 14 bases; nucleotides not matched to a gene: 10. The CDR3 is CASSLGLAGEHVAYF. The CDR3 DNA is TGCGCCAGCAGCTTGGGACTAGCGGGGGAGCACGTGGCGTATTTT.

The chain carries TRBV7-9 and TRBJ2-3; TRBD2 matches at 7 bases. The CDR3 runs to 15 residues. The germline V gene has CDR1 SEHNR and CDR2 FQNEAQ (reference sequence). V trimming: 4 bases; J trimming: 6 bases; junction bases outside the gene matches: 10. CDR3 coding DNA: TGTGCCAGCAGCTCTACGTCTAGCGGTTCGGATACGCAGTATTTT. Translating gives CASSSTSSGSDTQYF. Full variable domain (missing parts from reference TRBV7-9 and TRBJ2-3): DTGVSQNPRHKITKRGQNVTFRCDPISEHNRLYWYRQTLGQGPEFLTYFQNEAQLEKSRLLSDRFSAERPKGSFSTLEIQRTEQGDSAMYLCASSSTSSGSDTQYFGPGTRLTVL.

The chain joins TRBV28 to TRBJ1-4, with a tentative D call TRBD1 (5 bases). The CDR3 has 14 amino acids. Germline lookup yields CDR1 MDHEN and CDR2 SYDVKM. V lost 6 bases and J lost 8, with 16 bases in between. The CDR3 nucleotides are TGTGCCAGCAGAACCTCCGGGACGAGGGAAAAACTGTTTTTT. Translated: CASRTSGTREKLFF.

This clonotype was observed many times. This chain joins TRBV29-1 and TRBJ2-6; TRBD2 aligns across 7 bases. V lost 6 bases and J lost 0; bases outside the gene matches: 5. The CDR3 contains 15 residues. From germline, CDR1 is SQVTM and CDR2 ANQGSEA. CDR3 in DNA: TGCAGCGTCCCCGGGGGGAGCTCTGGGGCCAACGTCCTGACTTTC. As protein: CSVPGGSSGANVLTF. Drawing the rest from reference TRBV29-1 and TRBJ2-6, the complete variable domain is SAVISQKPSRDICQRGTSLTIQCQVDSQVTMMFWYRQQPGQSLTLIATANQGSEATYESGFVIDKFPISRPNLTFSTLTVSNMSPEDSSIYLCSVPGGSSGANVLTFGAGSRLTVL.

This clonotype came up a few times. At one end, the junction sequence differs from germline, possibly due to a read error. The chain is built from TRBV20-1 and TRBJ1-4; possible D gene TRBD1, 6 bases. The V gene's germline CDR1 is DFQATT and CDR2 SNEGSKA (reference sequence). The CDR3 has 14 residues. The CDR3: CSATPGQRNEKRFF. The CDR3 coding sequence is TGCAGTGCTACACCGGGACAAAGAAATGAAAAACGGTTTTTT.

The rearrangement links TRBV6-1 to TRBJ2-2, with 16 bases that match TRBD2. Looked up from germline, CDR1 is MNHNS and CDR2 is SASEGT. This CDR3 contains 19 residues. V lost 6 bases to trimming and J lost 0 bases; unmatched junction nucleotides: 7. Written as DNA, the CDR3 is TGTGCCAGCAGCTCAATCGGGACTAGCGGGGGGGCGAACACCGGGGAGCTGTTTTTT. This gives the protein CASSSIGTSGGANTGELFF.

The V gene is TRBV20-1, the J gene TRBJ1-5; a possible D gene is TRBD1 (5 bases). Trimming removed 0 bases from V and 6 bases from J, with 15 bases in between. Germline lookup yields CDR1 DFQATT and CDR2 SNEGSKA (reference sequence). This CDR3 contains 15 residues. The CDR3 DNA is TGCAGTGCTAGAGATCAAGGGCAGGGCGGTCAGCCCCAGCATTTT. This codes for CSARDQGQGGQPQHF.

This clonotype was recorded many times. CDR3 sequence (DNA): TGTGCCAGCAGTCCCGGGGGAGTCCAAGAGACCCAGTACTTC. Translated: CASSPGGVQETQYF. The rearrangement uses TRBV6-6 and TRBJ2-5, with D possibly TRBD2 on 6 matching bases. The CDR3 runs 14 residues. From germline, CDR1 is MNHNY and CDR2 SVGAGI (reference sequence). The V end lost 5 bases, the J end lost 1 base, and 11 bases lay between the germline ends.

This clonotype was found many times. The chain uses TRBV24-1 and TRBJ2-3, with D perhaps matching TRBD2 (5 bases). Germline V lookup: CDR1 KGHDR, CDR2 SFDVKD. V lost 4 bases, J lost 6 bases, and 16 bases lay in between. The CDR3 loop spans 15 amino acids. CDR3 sequence: CATSEPDGTGDTQYF. The CDR3 DNA reads as TGTGCCACCAGTGAACCGGACGGAACGGGGGATACGCAGTATTTT.

V and J are TRBV7-2 and TRBJ1-1, with 7 bases matching TRBD1. Germline V lookup: CDR1 SGHTA, CDR2 FQGNSA. This CDR3 region has 14 residues. J lost 5 bases, V lost 5 bases, and 8 bases had no gene match. CDR3 DNA: TGTGCCAGCAGCCCCGGACAGGTGGGAACTGAAGCTTTCTTT. Its protein is CASSPGQVGTEAFF.

This clonotype was counted a few times. The V gene is TRBV5-4, the J gene TRBJ2-5; 11 nucleotides line up with TRBD2. TRBJ2-7 explains the end of the DNA better; the J call may be wrong. Germline CDR1 reads SGHNT; CDR2 reads YYREEE (reference sequence). The CDR3 extends over 14 amino acids. In DNA form, the CDR3 reads TGTGCCAGCAGCTCAGGGACTAGCGGCTTCGAGCAGTACTTC. This sequence encodes CASSSGTSGFEQYF.

This clonotype was counted many times. This chain uses TRBV12-3 or TRBV12-4 with TRBJ1-2; D ambiguous. V lost 6 bases and J lost 7, with 9 bases in between. This CDR3 has 11 amino acids. In nucleotides, the CDR3 is TGTGCCAGCAGCCTTTCCTCTGGCTACACCTTC. Protein product: CASSLSSGYTF.

As DNA, the CDR3 is TGCAGTGCTCCACCTAGCGGGAGAAGCTCTGGGGCCAACGTCCTGACTTTC. Protein: CSAPPSGRSSGANVLTF. The chain recombines TRBV20-1 with TRBJ2-6, with TRBD2 matching over 10 bases. CDR1 DFQATT and CDR2 SNEGSKA come from the germline V gene (reference sequence). The CDR3 is 17 residues long. After removal of 5 bases from V and 0 bases from J, the junction contained 7 bases not matched to a gene.

The genes are TRBV19 and TRBJ1-5; no clear D gene. Germline CDR1 LNHDA, CDR2 SQIVND (reference sequence). V was pared by 6 bases and J by 6 bases, with 12 bases between. CDR3 size: 13 residues. The CDR3 here is CASRTRSAQPQHF. DNA of the CDR3: TGTGCCAGTAGGACACGGTCGGCTCAGCCCCAGCATTTT.